This TCR beta chain was documented in a study of cytomegalovirus exposure and HLA in healthy donors (dated by TCRdb to the late 2010s). Background on the whole study: According to an earlier analysis of several hundred of the donors, about 179 million T cells yielded 117 million unique TCR beta sequences and 276 Gb of sequence data. An early release that covered 640 HLA-typed donors contained approximately 300 gigabases of sequencing data and tens of millions of unique TCR sequences. Among the roughly 410 genotyped donors, under 90% belonged to the genetic ancestry cluster associated with self-reported Caucasian donors. The aim of the study was to test whether cataloging public T cell receptors could identify signatures of past pathogen exposure. The T cell repertoires of about 700 subjects were profiled by immunosequencing and related to cytomegalovirus serostatus. In addition to the first cohort of 666 subjects, a separate validation cohort of approximately 110 different subjects was used. To predict cytomegalovirus infection status, the study combined high-throughput TCR immunosequencing, statistical association of individual TCRs with disease status, and machine learning. To study patterns of TCR occurrence, a later analysis re-analyzed previously published TCR beta repertoires from 550 to 800 donors and added high-resolution HLA genotyping. Rather than drawing on any new phenotypic data, the later analysis identified candidate immune exposures from TCR beta sequences and the way those sequences occurred across donors. An earlier analysis of several hundred of the donors used high-throughput TCR beta sequencing to judge whether each TCR beta V gene segment behaved as functional or pseudogenic. Donor age, sex, ethnicity and CMV serostatus were compiled alongside the repertoire data. A later genetic analysis took genome-wide SNP genotypes for about 60% of the roughly 670 donors and used that subset as a discovery cohort. Every repertoire in the discovery cohort had been generated on one and the same sequencing platform. Class I and class II HLA loci were covered by the typing at four-digit resolution. The number of donors typed differed by locus, with about 620-630 for A, B, C, DRB1 and DQB1, 522 for DQA1, 600 to 610 for DPA1, and around 460 for DPB1. Four or five DR-DQ haplotypes were handled as single units for association and clustering, since linkage in the cohort was strong. On average, 235,054 unique TCR beta nucleotide sequences were sequenced per donor among roughly 430 genotyped donors of the cohort, with 15% to 20% of those sequences being non-productive.

Notes on this clone: Its recognized antigen is unknown. No much larger clone exists at a distance of one base, and base qualities are not known.

The cohort consisted of fewer than 700 healthy bone marrow donors. At the time of sampling, all cohort members were nominally healthy, though unrecorded immune exposures were likely present. The donor tested CMV seropositive and was one of the 289 seropositive cohort members. A peripheral blood sample was collected from each donor, and TCR beta sequencing was performed on peripheral blood mononuclear cells. Genomic DNA extraction from the blood cell samples was performed with the Qiagen DNeasy Blood Extraction Kit. The CDR3 runs 14 amino acids, cysteine and phenylalanine included. Only the CDR3 part of the read is kept: 42 bases, read in frame from the first base. V loses 2 bases at its end and J loses 4 bases; junction bases beyond the gene matches: 5. The germline V gene supplies CDR1 SGHRS and CDR2 YFSETQ. General conclusions and limits of the study: The cohort was sequenced for TCR beta chains only, and without alpha or paired-chain data the features that could be detected were limited. The 87-base-pair reads could not distinguish some IMGT-functional V segments, including TRBV6-2 and TRBV6-3, so those segments were excluded. The presence/absence analyses assumed that sequencing depth was roughly uniform across donors, and that assumption may not be true. Three of the identified cytomegalovirus-associated TCR beta chains were confirmed in vitro to be specific for cytomegalovirus antigens. In an earlier analysis of fewer than 700 of the donors, most TCR beta V segments appeared in productive rearrangements about 87% or about 30% of the time, broadly matching IMGT annotations. Correlated functional status among segregating V segments might reflect linkage disequilibrium, but an unknown experimental factor could not be ruled out. In a later genetic analysis, a missense DCLRE1C variant was associated with V-gene and J-gene trimming of TCR beta chains, and the association was replicated in an independent cohort. Because HLA typing was unavailable for some donors at each locus, only the typed subset was used in association tests. According to a later analysis, parvovirus B19, influenza, CMV and Epstein-Barr virus appeared linked to several top co-occurrence clusters. The only immune exposure information available for the cohort was CMV serostatus. The authors suggested that the approach could potentially be generalized to other disease states and immunological phenotypes. According to a later analysis, TCR association rates differed among HLA loci, with DRB1 alleles showing the most associated TCRs and HLA-C alleles showing the fewest. The earlier analysis of approximately 540 of the donors excluded about 16 rarely observed V segments, including chromosome 9 orphons, because counts were too low. A later genetic analysis reported fewer N-insertions in productive TCRs among donors in an Asian-associated ancestry cluster than the roughly 620-donor mean. A further reported finding was that TCR beta sequences accurately predicted the HLA-A and HLA-B alleles for most subjects in the first cohort. Across donors, most TCR sequences were observed very rarely, whereas some public TCRs were present in many individuals. In a later analysis, HLA-associated TCR beta chains showed more clonal expansion and lower generation probabilities than non-associated chains that were equally common. In the study, 164 TCR beta chains were listed as associated with cytomegalovirus. Cytomegalovirus status was reported to be diagnosed by the classifier with high specificity and sensitivity in both the original and validation cohorts. A cluster of highly shared sequence variants was judged likely to be a technical artifact of the sequencing pipeline. In a later analysis, most CMV-associated TCR beta chains were found to appear HLA-restricted, with HLA associations seemingly driven largely by CMV exposure. A later analysis associated roughly 17,000 TCR beta sequences with specific HLA alleles at a false discovery rate of 0.05. Strong co-occurrence of HLA alleles, especially DR and DQ, made assigning TCR associations to individual alleles difficult.

The library was made by the immunoSEQ multiplex PCR assay. For the multiplex PCR, a mixture combining 60 forward primers for TCR Vbeta segments and 13 reverse primers for TCR Jbeta segments was used. A multiplex PCR assay on genomic DNA amplified the CDR3 region of rearranged TCR beta genes. Amplified TCR beta libraries were sequenced as 87-base-pair reads on the Illumina HiSeq System. The study's own analysis went as follows. In a later analysis, tens of millions of unique TCR beta chains were counted across the 500 to 700 repertoires, and approximately 11 million of these chains were shared by at least two donors. Raw reads were error-corrected and collapsed into unique sequences with a nearest-neighbor algorithm that merged closely related sequences to remove PCR and sequencing errors. V, D and J gene segments were assigned by aligning CDR3 sequences to IMGT reference sequences. For a sequence to be retained, at least a six-nucleotide match to both a V gene segment and a J gene segment was required. A rearrangement counted as productive if the CDR3 had no stop codons and remained in frame with V and J, and every other rearrangement counted as non-productive. Following IMGT convention, CDR3 was defined as the stretch from the second conserved V-encoded cysteine to the conserved J-encoded phenylalanine. In an earlier analysis of around 600 of the donors, sequences lacking an unambiguous match to a single V gene segment were excluded. An earlier analysis of a few hundred of the donors classified V segments as functional when productive rearrangements were above 56.7% and as segregating when the standard deviation between donors was above 5%. A statistical classification framework was developed to diagnose cytomegalovirus status using the catalog of TCR beta chain sequences. V and J gene assignment, in a later analysis, came from comparing TCR nucleotide sequences with IMGT/GENE-DB human TR gene sequences. A later analysis assigned CDR3 sequences and most-parsimonious VDJ recombination scenarios with the TCRdist pipeline. In a later analysis, every TCR beta chain was defined by the combination of its CDR3 amino acid sequence and its V-gene family, and reads without a unique V-gene family were dropped. As a way to deal with suspected cross-contamination and a sequencing artifact, a later analysis dropped hundreds of nucleotide sequences that were highly shared and had low generation probability. For each public chain, a later analysis derived a clonal expansion index from normalized ranks of inferred template counts within each repertoire. In a later analysis, generation probabilities were computed using a VDJ recombination model fitted to out-of-frame rearrangements, and the results were checked against IGoR. A later analysis scored TCR-TCR, TCR-HLA and TCR-CMV co-occurrence with hypergeometric tests, applying a repertoire-size bias correction to TCR pairs. In a later analysis, false discovery rates were estimated by permuting HLA or CMV assignments 20 times. In a later analysis, co-occurring TCRs were grouped with DBSCAN, and TCRdist sequence similarity was added when clustering was performed within HLA-allele-positive subsets. Co-occurrence clustering excluded repertoires with fewer than 30,000 or more than 120,000 public chains, plus five with anomalous nucleotide sharing. The source is immuneACCESS, and TCRdb retained only in-frame sequences with V and J called. Part of the clones is not carried over; for the studies checked, unresolved V genes explain less than half of this, and the remainder is unexplained. V and J calls and clone size come straight from that table; D and trimming were deduced from the DNA. For this sample the table gives 100,000 to 150,000 clones, of which about 70% were detected only once. Under 3% of the sample comes from the top ten.

This sequence uses TRBV5-1 and TRBJ2-5; 7 middle bases align to TRBD2. This TCR derives from a woman between 55 and 75 years old in good health and CMV-seropositive. The sample comprised PBMCs. The CDR3 protein: CASSLGWGGETQYF. Here is the DNA: TGCGCCAGCAGCTTAGGATGGGGGGGAGAGACCCAGTACTTC.